This paragraph covers one T cell receptor beta chain sequence. Germline V gene data show CDR1 as SGHVS and CDR2 as FQNEAQ. The CDR3 has 16 residues. Trimming removed 5 bases from V and 2 bases from J, with 17 bases in between. These data originate in a study of T cell changes during pregnancy in multiple sclerosis. Sequenced by immunoSEQ multiplex PCR; TCRdb stores in-frame clones only, minus some. In the table there are tens of thousands of clones, around 92% of which are singletons. Sequencing was performed on peripheral blood, taken in the second trimester of pregnancy. The TCR originated in a female donor in good health, enrolled as a control in a pregnancy study. V gene TRBV7-8 combines with J gene TRBJ2-3, with TRBD1 as a possible D gene (7 bases). The CDR3 region is CASSVGQGGVTDTQYF. Here the CDR3 DNA reads TGTGCCAGCAGCGTAGGGCAGGGGGGCGTCACAGATACGCAGTATTTT.